The T cell receptor (beta chain) under discussion was sequenced for a study of blood T cell repertoires in COVID-19. This clone was seen a few times. How the authors handled the data: Quantification of nucleated cells was approximated via reference gene primer amplification. The table came from immunoSEQ multiplex PCR; TCRdb's copy has only in-frame clones and leaves some out. V, J and clone size derive from that table, while D and trimming were established from the DNA sequence. The sample includes 95,000 to 150,000 clones, about four fifths seen only once; the top ten take roughly 4%. Individuals aged about 18 to 89 years were recruited from 20 to 25 US areas. In Cohort 3, a recovered donor had either two negative PCRs, clearance, or symptom resolution. The TCR originated in a woman in her 30s who had recovered from COVID-19. Sequencing was carried out using PBMCs or T cells enriched from blood (not recorded which).

The CDR3 protein is CASRTGGFYGYTF. The DNA of the CDR3 is TGTGCCAGCCGGACAGGGGGCTTCTATGGCTACACCTTC. This chain connects TRBV19 to TRBJ1-2; 11 nucleotides line up with TRBD1. The CDR3 is made up of 13 amino acids. CDR1 and CDR2 (germline): LNHDA, SQIVND (reference sequence). With 9 bases clipped from V and 4 bases from J, the junction kept 4 bases outside the gene matches.